The entry below describes one TCR beta chain. Some clones are missing from TCRdb's copy, which holds only in-frame ones; the method was immunoSEQ multiplex PCR. This repertoire shows roughly 220,000 clones, 85% to 90% found once; its top ten account for under 3.5%. Those who participated ranged in age from 18 to 89 years and resided in approximately 23 US areas. The sample comes from a study of blood T cell repertoires in COVID-19. In germline, CDR1 is KGHSH, CDR2 LQKENI. The CDR3 is 15 residues long. Trimming cost V 0 bases and J 8 bases, with 11 bases left between them. The receptor's source is a woman under 30 in a cohort exposed to, infected with or recovered from COVID-19 (not recorded which). The sequencing sample was made of PBMCs or T cells enriched from blood (not recorded which). This chain joins TRBV18 and TRBJ1-6, with D tentatively TRBD1 (5 bases). CDR3: CASSPPVQGDSPLHF. The CDR3 bases are TGTGCCAGCTCACCACCGGTCCAGGGCGATTCACCCCTCCACTTT.